The TCR beta chain described here comes from a study of blood T cell repertoires in COVID-19. Study at large: PBMCs, B-cell-depleted T cells, or T cells provided the cDNA or gDNA that made up the material.

The V gene's germline CDR1 is SEHNR and CDR2 FQNEAQ (reference sequence). CDR3 length: 16 residues. V lost 1 base and J lost 6; bases outside the gene matches: 9. Donors were grouped by their self-reported clinical history. As processed by the authors: Reference gene primers were amplified, and this amplification served to estimate nucleated cell counts. Clones were read by immunoSEQ multiplex PCR, and TCRdb kept only the in-frame ones, dropping some. Clone size and the V and J calls come from that table; the DNA yielded D and trimming. The table lists under 200,000 clones, less than 90% of them singletons, with 7% in the top ten.

The TCR was taken from a woman in her forties or fifties who had recovered from COVID-19. Specimen: PBMCs or T cells enriched from blood (not recorded which). V usage is TRBV7-9 and J usage is TRBJ1-1; 9 nucleotides line up with TRBD1. CDR3 in DNA: TGTGCCAGCAGCTTAGTAGCAGGACAGGGGATCTCTGAAGCTTTCTTT. Translation gives CASSLVAGQGISEAFF.